Below, one TCR beta chain is given with its context. Antigen: not known. The data originate from a study of blood T cells in healthy people across ages. Study-level points and caveats: A roughly linear age-dependent decrease characterized TCR beta diversity per million T cells.

The people who gave samples were healthy Caucasians from Russia, aged roughly 6 to 100. Collection of about 9.4 milliliters of peripheral blood was performed for each donor. V was trimmed by 5 bases and J by 6 bases, leaving 19 bases between them. CDR3 length: 15 residues. Germline V gene lookup returns CDR1 SGHTA and CDR2 FQGNSA. It was with a sample-barcoded 5' primer and a J-beta primer mix that a second PCR of about 6 to 11 cycles was run. Every cDNA molecule bore a tag from a template-switch adaptor containing 12 random nucleotides. TCRdb analysed the 5' RACE reads with MiXCR anew, one entry per CDR3 protein. Of about 1.5 million distinct CDR3 sequences listed, roughly two fifths are singletons.

The chain carries TRBV7-2 and TRBJ1-2, with D tentatively TRBD1 (5 bases). The sample taken for sequencing was blood. The sequence derives from a woman between 18 and 30 years old in good health. This CDR3 is CASSRTGKGIDGYTF. The CDR3, as DNA: TGTGCCAGCAGCCGCACAGGAAAGGGGATCGATGGCTACACCTTC.